These T cell receptor beta chains were read from a single sample in a study of molecular identifiers for immune sequencing clone quantification. Via MiXCR, TCRdb re-called the PCR reads, giving one row per CDR3 protein. Here the sample spans some 580,000 distinct CDR3 sequences, about 25% being singletons. Sequenced sample: naive CD8+ T cells from blood, with Jurkat cell RNA spiked in. The receptors shown here come from a human donor in good health. Some libraries in this study had Jurkat cell RNA spiked in. Both conserved end residues are trimmed from each CDR3. Not all rows give a size; the values are once, few, many and, for expanded clones, a class.

>many|TRBV19|TRBJ2-5
ASSLGTFGGETQY
>many|TRBV7-8|TRBJ2-1
ASSSPGHGSYNEQF
>.|TRBV28|TRBJ1-5
AVETGINQPQH
>few|TRBV2|TRBJ2-1
ASRASVEGLAGPRIYNEQF
>once|TRBV30|TRBJ2-5
AWSVLAGYGETQY
>.|TRBV29-1|TRBJ2-1
SDGASSGTESYNEQF
>.|TRBV2|TRBJ2-7
ASSEGTHLGHEQY
>.|TRBV7-6|TRBJ2-7
ASSQQFGGTSGSYEQY
>few|TRBV6-2/TRBV6-3|TRBJ2-7
ASSYLRGHYEQY
>.|TRBV30|TRBJ1-4
AWSLAWPAEKLF
>many|TRBV30|TRBJ1-1
AWSVGQGDTEAF
>.|TRBV5-6|TRBJ2-7
AGSLGRETYEQY
>many|TRBV5-1|TRBJ1-2
ASSTRQDSNYGYT
>many|TRBV15|TRBJ1-1
ATSKDSSAMNTEAF
>few|TRBV10-2|TRBJ2-5
ASSESERGAGAQY
>.|TRBV14|TRBJ1-2
ASSPRGHLLGYT
>many|TRBV9|TRBJ1-1
ASSPGGQGGPEAF
>many|TRBV18|TRBJ2-3
ASSLRQSTDTQY
>many|TRBV20-1|TRBJ2-2
SARRSVRDTGELF
>few|TRBV25-1|TRBJ2-3
ASSGGGAPTDTQY
>.|TRBV9|TRBJ2-3
ASSEDGTDTQY
>few|TRBV27|TRBJ2-7
ASSPITGTVDIYEQY
>.|TRBV9|TRBJ1-2
ASVGINYGYT
>.|TRBV4-2|TRBJ2-7
VSSQDGPASGLSYEQY
>many|TRBV4-3|TRBJ2-7
ASSPDRAHYEQY
>many|TRBV5-6|TRBJ1-1
ASSLVGTGENTEAF
>few|TRBV14|TRBJ2-5
ASSRTQGLQETQY
>.|TRBV28|TRBJ2-5
ASSSRLRWRVEETQY
>many|TRBV5-4|TRBJ1-1
ASSLGMDGAF
>many|TRBV19|TRBJ2-3
ASSLQGANTQY
>.|TRBV2|TRBJ1-5
ASADPRSRNQPQH
>few|TRBV19|TRBJ1-1
ASSIGTRGSGEAF
>.|TRBV9|TRBJ2-3
ASRLNTDTQY
>few|TRBV7-9|TRBJ1-2
ASSGGEGARHYGYT
>many|TRBV24-1|TRBJ2-3
ATSPSGSIGTDTQY
>.|TRBV7-6|TRBJ2-7
ASSSGHGYEQY
>.|TRBV9|TRBJ2-7
ASSVGLSHEQY
>.|TRBV7-9|TRBJ1-6
ASSGSGQSNSPLH
>.|TRBV18|TRBJ2-3
ASSPMRASYELDTDTQY
>many|TRBV7-6|TRBJ2-5
ASSLRAYQETQY
>many|TRBV7-2|TRBJ2-5
ASSLDRAGGPRETQY
>.|TRBV30|TRBJ2-6
AWSGGAGASVLT
>.|TRBV4-3|TRBJ2-7
ASSHSTGIGSSYEQY
>many|TRBV7-9|TRBJ1-4
ATGRGEKLF
>few|TRBV4-1|TRBJ2-7
ASSQRQGDFGAQY
>few|TRBV7-9|TRBJ2-7
ASSPAETPTYEQY
>few|TRBV5-6|TRBJ1-1
ASSLPAGDWNTEAF
>.|TRBV29-1|TRBJ2-7
SVVRGGGYEQY
>few|TRBV13|TRBJ2-5
ASSSYREQETQY
>few|TRBV28|TRBJ1-5
ASRYNVWDTNQPQH
>few|TRBV13|TRBJ2-7
ASSSGQGAGYEQY
>.|TRBV6-2/TRBV6-3|TRBJ2-3
ASRSAGEITDTQY
>.|TRBV11-2|TRBJ2-1
ASSLEGNPRNEQF
>.|TRBV19|TRBJ2-7
ATRTGTGGEQY
>few|TRBV19|TRBJ2-7
ASSITSGSSEQY
>.|TRBV5-6|TRBJ2-7
ASTPGLADDEQY
>.|TRBV24-1|TRBJ2-1
ATSDQREAVNEQF
>many|TRBV3-1|TRBJ1-5
ASGQTGEVGNQPQH
>.|TRBV13|TRBJ1-1
ASSQLKGTDTEAF
>.|TRBV6-2/TRBV6-3|TRBJ2-1
ASTGGASYNEQF